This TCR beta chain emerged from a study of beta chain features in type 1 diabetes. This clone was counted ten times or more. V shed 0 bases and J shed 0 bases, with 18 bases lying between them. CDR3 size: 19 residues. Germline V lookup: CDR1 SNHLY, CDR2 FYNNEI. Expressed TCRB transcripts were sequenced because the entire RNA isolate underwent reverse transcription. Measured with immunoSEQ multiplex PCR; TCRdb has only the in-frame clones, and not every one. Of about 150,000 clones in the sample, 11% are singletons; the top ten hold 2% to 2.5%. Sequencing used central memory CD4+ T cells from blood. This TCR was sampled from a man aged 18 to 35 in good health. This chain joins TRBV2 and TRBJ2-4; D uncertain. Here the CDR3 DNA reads TGTGCCAGCAGTGAAGCGCAACCAAGGCCAGATCTAGCCAAAAACATTCAGTACTTC. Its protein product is CASSEAQPRPDLAKNIQYF.